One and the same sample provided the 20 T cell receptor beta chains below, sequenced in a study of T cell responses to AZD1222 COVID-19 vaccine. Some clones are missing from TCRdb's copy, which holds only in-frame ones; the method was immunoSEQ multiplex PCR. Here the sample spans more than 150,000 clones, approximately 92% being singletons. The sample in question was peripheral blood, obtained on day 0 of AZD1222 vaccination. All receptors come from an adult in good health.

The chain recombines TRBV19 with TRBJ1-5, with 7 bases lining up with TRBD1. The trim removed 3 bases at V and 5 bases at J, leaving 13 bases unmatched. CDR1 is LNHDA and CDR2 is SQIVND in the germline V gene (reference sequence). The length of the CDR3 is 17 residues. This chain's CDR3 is CASSIRRTQGLDQPQHF. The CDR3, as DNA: TGTGCCAGTAGTATTCGGCGGACACAGGGGCTGGATCAGCCCCAGCATTTT.

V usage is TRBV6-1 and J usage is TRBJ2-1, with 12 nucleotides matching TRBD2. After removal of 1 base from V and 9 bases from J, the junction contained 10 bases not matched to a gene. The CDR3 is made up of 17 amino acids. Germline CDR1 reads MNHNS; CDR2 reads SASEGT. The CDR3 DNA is TGTGCCAGCAGTGAAGGTCTAGCGGGAGGGCGAGTGGGTGAGCAGTTCTTC. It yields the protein CASSEGLAGGRVGEQFF.

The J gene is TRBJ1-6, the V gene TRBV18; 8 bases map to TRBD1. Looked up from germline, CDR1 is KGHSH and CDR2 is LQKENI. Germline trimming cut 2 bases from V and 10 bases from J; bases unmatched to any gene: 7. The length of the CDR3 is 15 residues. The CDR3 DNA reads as TGTGCCAGCTCACCAGGTTTTCAGGGGGCATCACCCCTCCACTTT. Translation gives CASSPGFQGASPLHF.

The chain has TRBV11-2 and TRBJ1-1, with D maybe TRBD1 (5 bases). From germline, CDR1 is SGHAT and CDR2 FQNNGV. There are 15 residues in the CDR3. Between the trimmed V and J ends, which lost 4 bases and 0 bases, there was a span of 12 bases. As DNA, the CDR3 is TGTGCCAGCAGCTCCCTACGGGGCCTGAACACTGAAGCTTTCTTT. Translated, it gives CASSSLRGLNTEAFF.

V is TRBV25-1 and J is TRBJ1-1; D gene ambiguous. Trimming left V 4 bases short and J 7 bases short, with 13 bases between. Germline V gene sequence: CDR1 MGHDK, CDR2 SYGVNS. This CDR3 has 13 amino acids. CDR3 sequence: CASSGPGGIEAFF. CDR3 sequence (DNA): TGTGCCAGCAGTGGCCCGGGTGGGATTGAAGCTTTCTTT.

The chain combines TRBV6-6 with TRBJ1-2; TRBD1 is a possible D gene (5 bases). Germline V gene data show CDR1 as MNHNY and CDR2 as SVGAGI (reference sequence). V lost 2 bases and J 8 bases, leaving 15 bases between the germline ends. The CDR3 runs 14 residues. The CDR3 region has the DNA TGTGCCAGCAGTTACACGCAGTGGGGCGGAGGCTACACCTTC. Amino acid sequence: CASSYTQWGGGYTF.

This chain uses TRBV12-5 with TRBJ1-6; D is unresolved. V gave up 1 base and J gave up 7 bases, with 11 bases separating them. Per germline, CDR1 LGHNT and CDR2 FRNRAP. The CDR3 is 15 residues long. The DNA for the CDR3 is TGTGCTAGTGGTTTGGACGCTATTAGGAATTCACCCCTCCACTTT. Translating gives CASGLDAIRNSPLHF.

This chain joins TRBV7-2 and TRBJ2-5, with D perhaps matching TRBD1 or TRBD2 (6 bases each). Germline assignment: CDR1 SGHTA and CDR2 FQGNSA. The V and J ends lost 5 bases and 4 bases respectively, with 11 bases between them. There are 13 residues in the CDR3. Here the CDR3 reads CASSLGGGETQYF. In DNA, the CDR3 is TGTGCCAGCAGCCTAGGGGGAGGAGAGACCCAGTACTTC.

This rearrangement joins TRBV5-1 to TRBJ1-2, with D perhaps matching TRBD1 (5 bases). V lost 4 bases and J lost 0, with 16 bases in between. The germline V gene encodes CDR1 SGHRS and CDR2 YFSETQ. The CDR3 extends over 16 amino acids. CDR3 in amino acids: CASSRYSRASNYGYTF. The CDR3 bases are TGCGCCAGCAGCCGCTACAGCAGGGCCTCTAACTATGGCTACACCTTC.

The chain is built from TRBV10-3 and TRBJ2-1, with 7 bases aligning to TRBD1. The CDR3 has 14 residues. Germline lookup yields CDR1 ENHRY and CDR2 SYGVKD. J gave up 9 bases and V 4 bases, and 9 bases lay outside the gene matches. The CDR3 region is CAISATGLRREQFF. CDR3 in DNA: TGTGCCATCAGTGCGACAGGGCTGAGGCGTGAGCAGTTCTTC.

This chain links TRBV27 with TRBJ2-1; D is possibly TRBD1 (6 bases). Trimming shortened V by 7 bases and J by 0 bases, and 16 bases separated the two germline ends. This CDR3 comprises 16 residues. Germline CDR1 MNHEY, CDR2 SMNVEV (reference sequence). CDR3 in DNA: TGTGCCAGCACCACTGGACAGATTAGCTCCTACAATGAGCAGTTCTTC. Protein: CASTTGQISSYNEQFF.

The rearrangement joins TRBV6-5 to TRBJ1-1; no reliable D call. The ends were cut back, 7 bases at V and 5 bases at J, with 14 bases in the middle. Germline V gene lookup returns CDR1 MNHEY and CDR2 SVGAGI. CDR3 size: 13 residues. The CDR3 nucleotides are TGTGCCAGCACCTTAGGAGGGAGGACTGAAGCTTTCTTT. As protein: CASTLGGRTEAFF.

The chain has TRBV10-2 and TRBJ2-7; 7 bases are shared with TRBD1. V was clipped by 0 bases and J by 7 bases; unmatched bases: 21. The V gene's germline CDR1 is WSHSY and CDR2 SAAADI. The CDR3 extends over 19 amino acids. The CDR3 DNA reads TGCGCCAGCAGTGAGTCGACTCGACAGGGCAATCCCCTTTGGGGTGAGCAGTACTTC. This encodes CASSESTRQGNPLWGEQYF.

CDR3 nucleotides: TGTGCCACTCAACCCCGGGACCTGGGGGGCATTCAGTACTTC. Protein: CATQPRDLGGIQYF. V is TRBV19 and J is TRBJ2-4, with a weak D call TRBD2 (6 bases). The CDR3 is 14 residues long. Trimming stripped 10 bases from V and 9 bases from J, with 22 bases between. CDR1 LNHDA and CDR2 SQIVND come from the germline V gene (reference sequence). Full variable domain (rest looked up from reference TRBV19 and TRBJ2-4): DGGITQSPKYLFRKEGQNVTLSCEQNLNHDAMYWYRQDPGQGLRLIYYSQIVNDFQKGDIAEGYSVSREKKESFPLTVTSAQKNPTAFYLCATQPRDLGGIQYFGAGTRLSVL.

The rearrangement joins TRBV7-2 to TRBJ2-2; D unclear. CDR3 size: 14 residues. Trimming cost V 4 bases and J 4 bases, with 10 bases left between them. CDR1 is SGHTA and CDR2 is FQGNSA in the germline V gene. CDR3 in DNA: TGTGCCAGCAGCTATCCAGATGCCACCGGGGAGCTGTTTTTT. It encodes CASSYPDATGELFF.

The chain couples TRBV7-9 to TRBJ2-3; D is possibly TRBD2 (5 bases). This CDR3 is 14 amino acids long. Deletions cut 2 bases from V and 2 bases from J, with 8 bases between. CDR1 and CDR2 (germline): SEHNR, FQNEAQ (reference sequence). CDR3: CASSLSGLTDTQYF. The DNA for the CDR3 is TGTGCCAGCAGCTTAAGCGGCCTCACAGATACGCAGTATTTT. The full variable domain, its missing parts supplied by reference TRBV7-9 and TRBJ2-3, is DTGVSQNPRHKITKRGQNVTFRCDPISEHNRLYWYRQTLGQGPEFLTYFQNEAQLEKSRLLSDRFSAERPKGSFSTLEIQRTEQGDSAMYLCASSLSGLTDTQYFGPGTRLTVL.

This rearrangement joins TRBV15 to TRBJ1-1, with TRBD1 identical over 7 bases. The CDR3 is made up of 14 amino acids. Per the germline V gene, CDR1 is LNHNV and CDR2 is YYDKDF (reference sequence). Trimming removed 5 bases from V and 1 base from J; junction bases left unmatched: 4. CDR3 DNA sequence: TGTGCCACCAGCGATCGACAGGGGAACACTGAAGCTTTCTTT. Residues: CATSDRQGNTEAFF.

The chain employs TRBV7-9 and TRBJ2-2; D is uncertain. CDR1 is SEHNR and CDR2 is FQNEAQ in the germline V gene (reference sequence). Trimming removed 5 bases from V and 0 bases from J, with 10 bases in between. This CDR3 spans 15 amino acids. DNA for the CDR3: TGTGCCAGCAGCACCTACAAAACGAACACCGGGGAGCTGTTTTTT. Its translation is CASSTYKTNTGELFF. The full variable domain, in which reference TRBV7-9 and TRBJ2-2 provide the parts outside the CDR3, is DTGVSQNPRHKITKRGQNVTFRCDPISEHNRLYWYRQTLGQGPEFLTYFQNEAQLEKSRLLSDRFSAERPKGSFSTLEIQRTEQGDSAMYLCASSTYKTNTGELFFGEGSRLTVL.

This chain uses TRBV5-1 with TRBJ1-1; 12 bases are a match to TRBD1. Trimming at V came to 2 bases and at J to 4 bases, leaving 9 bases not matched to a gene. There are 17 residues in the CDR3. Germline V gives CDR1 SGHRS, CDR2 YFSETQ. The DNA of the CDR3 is TGCGCCAGCAGCTTCCGGTTCCGGGACAGGGGGCCCACTGAAGCTTTCTTT. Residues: CASSFRFRDRGPTEAFF.

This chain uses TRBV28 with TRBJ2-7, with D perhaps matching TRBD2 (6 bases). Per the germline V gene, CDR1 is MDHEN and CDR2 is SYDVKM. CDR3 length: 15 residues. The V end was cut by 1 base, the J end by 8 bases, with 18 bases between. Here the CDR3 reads CASSLYRDSKLQQYV. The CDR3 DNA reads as TGTGCCAGCAGTTTATACCGGGACTCTAAACTCCAGCAGTACGTC.